A single sample is the source of the 12 T cell receptor beta chains below, sequenced in a study of CD8+ T cells in alopecia areata. The sequencing template was cDNA reverse transcribed from extracted RNA. Only in-frame clones appear in the TCRdb table, and some are missing; sequencing was by immunoSEQ multiplex PCR. The sample yields about 110,000 clones, under 65% seen once. Input material: NKG2D-low CD8+ T cells sorted from blood. The receptors derive from a human donor with alopecia areata.

The V and J genes are TRBV2 and TRBJ2-1, with 10 bases fitting TRBD2. With V trimmed by 8 bases and J by 10 bases, 8 bases remained unmatched. Germline V CDR1 and CDR2: SNHLY, FYNNEI. The CDR3 covers 13 residues. CDR3 loop: CASGGLAGEEQFF. The DNA of the CDR3 is TGTGCCAGCGGGGGGCTAGCGGGAGAGGAGCAGTTCTTC.

The table lists this clone with a few counts. This chain links TRBV29-1 with TRBJ2-5; possibly TRBD2 for D (5 bases). V lost 7 bases to trimming and J lost 1 base, with 10 bases between them. Looked up from germline, CDR1 is SQVTM and CDR2 is ANQGSEA. CDR3 length: 12 amino acids. CDR3 coding DNA: TGCAGCGCTCAAGGGAGCCAAGAGACCCAGTACTTC. It is translated as CSAQGSQETQYF.

The genes are TRBV2 and TRBJ2-1; 7 bases align to TRBD2. V trimming: 3 bases; J trimming: 0 bases; junction bases outside the gene matches: 8. This CDR3 is 17 amino acids long. From germline, CDR1 is SNHLY and CDR2 FYNNEI. CDR3 bases: TGTGCCAGCAGTGATGAAGGGCTAGCGGCCTCCTACAATGAGCAGTTCTTC. Amino acid sequence: CASSDEGLAASYNEQFF.

This clone has only a few counts. The genes are TRBV12-5 and TRBJ1-1, with TRBD1 matching over 9 bases. V trimming: 6 bases; J trimming: 11 bases; junction bases outside the gene matches: 7. From germline, CDR1 is LGHNT and CDR2 FRNRAP. The length of the CDR3 is 12 residues. The chain's CDR3 is CASGPGTGQAFF. For the CDR3, the DNA is TGTGCTAGTGGCCCCGGGACAGGGCAGGCTTTCTTT.

This clone was counted once. This chain links TRBV5-1 with TRBJ1-1, with a tentative D call TRBD1 (5 bases). Germline loops: CDR1 SGHRS, CDR2 YFSETQ. CDR3 length equals 14 residues. The germline V and J ends were trimmed by 1 base and 4 bases, with 11 bases remaining between them. CDR3 bases: TGCGCCAGCAGCTTGACAGAAAGGGGCACTGAAGCTTTCTTT. Its protein product is CASSLTERGTEAFF.

V and J are TRBV11-2 and TRBJ2-7, with 7 positions matching TRBD2. Germline CDR1 SGHAT, CDR2 FQNNGV. This CDR3 spans 13 amino acids. Losses at the gene ends were 7 bases for V and 9 bases for J; bases not matched to a gene: 12. CDR3 amino acids: CASTGRGPLGQYF. In DNA, the CDR3 is TGTGCCAGCACAGGGAGGGGTCCCCTCGGGCAGTACTTC.

The chain carries TRBV4-1 and TRBJ2-5; D is possibly TRBD1 (6 bases). The CDR3 totals 14 residues. The V end lost 4 bases, the J end lost 4 bases, and 13 bases lay between the germline ends. Germline V gene lookup returns CDR1 MGHRA and CDR2 YSYEKL. The CDR3 coding sequence is TGCGCCAGCAGCCCGGGGACAATGGGAGAGACCCAGTACTTC. The encoded protein is CASSPGTMGETQYF.

V is TRBV18 and J is TRBJ2-7; D might be TRBD2 (6 bases). The V gene lost 8 bases and the J gene lost 2 bases, with 22 bases spanning the gap. CDR1 and CDR2 from the germline V gene are KGHSH and LQKENI. The CDR3 covers 16 residues. This chain's CDR3 is CASPGGGTRSAYEQYF. The DNA of the CDR3 is TGTGCCAGCCCTGGTGGCGGGACGAGGTCTGCCTACGAGCAGTACTTC. Drawing the rest from reference TRBV18 and TRBJ2-7, the complete variable domain is NAGVMQNPRHLVRRRGQEARLRCSPMKGHSHVYWYRQLPEEGLKFMVYLQKENIIDESGMPKERFSAEFPKEGPSILRIQQVVRGDSAAYFCASPGGGTRSAYEQYFGPGTRLTVT.

This sequence joins TRBV7-2 and TRBJ1-1; D unresolved. In germline, CDR1 is SGHTA, CDR2 FQGNSA. The V end lost 1 base, the J end lost 1 base, and 10 bases lay between the germline ends. CDR3 length: 15 residues. In DNA form, the CDR3 reads TGTGCCAGCAGCTTAGATACCCTCTCGAACACTGAAGCTTTCTTT. This translates into CASSLDTLSNTEAFF.

The V call is TRBV10-3, the J call TRBJ1-1; D perhaps matches TRBD1 (6 bases). Per the germline V gene, CDR1 is ENHRY and CDR2 is SYGVKD. The CDR3 has 18 residues. V lost 0 bases to trimming and J lost 0 bases, with 17 bases between them. CDR3 bases: TGTGCCATCAGTGAGTCGTTTATATTGGCAGGGGTGAACACTGAAGCTTTCTTT. Encoded protein: CAISESFILAGVNTEAFF.

This clone has only a few counts. The V and J genes are TRBV7-4 and TRBJ2-7, with TRBD2 matching 11 bases. CDR3 length equals 18 residues. After removal of 4 bases from V and 1 base from J, the junction contained 12 bases not matched to a gene. Germline-derived CDR1 and CDR2 are SGHVT and SQSDAQ. CDR3 DNA: TGTGCCAGCAGCTCCGGGACTAGCGGCCCCCGGCCTTCCTACGAGCAGTACTTC. Its protein product is CASSSGTSGPRPSYEQYF. The complete variable domain, with remaining parts taken from reference TRBV7-4 and TRBJ2-7, reads GAGVSQSPRYKVAKRGRDVALRCDSISGHVTLYWYRQTLGQGSEVLTYSQSDAQRDKSGRPSGRFSAERPERSVSTLKIQRTEQGDSAVYLCASSSGTSGPRPSYEQYFGPGTRLTVT.

The chain is built from TRBV9 and TRBJ2-4; perhaps TRBD2 as D (5 bases). The germline V gene encodes CDR1 SGDLS and CDR2 YYNGEE. V lost 3 bases and J 8 bases, leaving 15 bases between the germline ends. The CDR3 extends over 14 amino acids. The CDR3 reads CASSERGGWDIQYF. The CDR3 nucleotides are TGTGCCAGCAGCGAGCGTGGCGGGTGGGACATTCAGTACTTC. The full variable domain, its missing parts supplied by reference TRBV9 and TRBJ2-4, is DSGVTQTPKHLITATGQRVTLRCSPRSGDLSVYWYQQSLDQGLQFLIQYYNGEERAKGNILERFSAQQFPDLHSELNLSSLELGDSALYFCASSERGGWDIQYFGAGTRLSVL.